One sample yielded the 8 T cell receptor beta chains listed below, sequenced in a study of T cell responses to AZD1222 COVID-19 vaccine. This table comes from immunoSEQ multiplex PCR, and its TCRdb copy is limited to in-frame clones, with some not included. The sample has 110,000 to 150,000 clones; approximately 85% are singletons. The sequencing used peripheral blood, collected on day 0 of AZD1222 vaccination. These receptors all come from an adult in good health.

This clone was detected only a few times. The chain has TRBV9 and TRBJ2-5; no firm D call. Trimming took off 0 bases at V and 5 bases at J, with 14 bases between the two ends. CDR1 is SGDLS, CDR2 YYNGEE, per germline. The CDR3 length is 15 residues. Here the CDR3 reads CASSVGHGYSETQYF. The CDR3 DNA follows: TGTGCCAGCAGCGTAGGTCACGGCTACTCGGAGACCCAGTACTTC.

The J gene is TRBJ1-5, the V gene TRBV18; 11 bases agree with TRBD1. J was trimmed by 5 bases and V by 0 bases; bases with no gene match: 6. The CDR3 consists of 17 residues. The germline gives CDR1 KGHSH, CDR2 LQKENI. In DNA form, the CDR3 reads TGTGCCAGCTCACCACCTAACTCGGGACAGGGGGATCAGCCCCAGCATTTT. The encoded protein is CASSPPNSGQGDQPQHF.

CDR3 loop: CASSFLATHTDTQYF. CDR3 in DNA: TGTGCCAGCAGCTTCCTAGCGACCCACACAGATACGCAGTATTTT. The chain employs TRBV7-2 and TRBJ2-3, with D tentatively TRBD2 (6 bases). The CDR3 loop spans 15 amino acids. Trimming left V 3 bases short and J 2 bases short, with 12 bases between. Germline CDR1 is SGHTA and CDR2 is FQGNSA.

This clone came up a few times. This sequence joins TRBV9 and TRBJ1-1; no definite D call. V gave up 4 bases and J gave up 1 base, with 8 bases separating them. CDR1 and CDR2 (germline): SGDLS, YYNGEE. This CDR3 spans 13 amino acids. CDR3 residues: CASSTSPNTEAFF. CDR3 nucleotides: TGTGCCAGCAGCACCAGCCCGAACACTGAAGCTTTCTTT.

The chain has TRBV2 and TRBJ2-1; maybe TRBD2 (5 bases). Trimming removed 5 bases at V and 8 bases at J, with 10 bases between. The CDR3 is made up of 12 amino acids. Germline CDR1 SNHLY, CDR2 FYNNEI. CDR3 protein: CASSSWTDEQFF. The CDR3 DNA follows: TGTGCCAGCAGTTCATGGACTGATGAGCAGTTCTTC.

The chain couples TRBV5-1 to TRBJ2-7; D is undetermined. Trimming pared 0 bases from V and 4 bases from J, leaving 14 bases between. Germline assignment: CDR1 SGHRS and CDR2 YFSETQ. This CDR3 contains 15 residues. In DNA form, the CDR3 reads TGCGCCAGCAGCTTGGGCGTCTACTTTCAATACGAGCAGTACTTC. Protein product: CASSLGVYFQYEQYF.

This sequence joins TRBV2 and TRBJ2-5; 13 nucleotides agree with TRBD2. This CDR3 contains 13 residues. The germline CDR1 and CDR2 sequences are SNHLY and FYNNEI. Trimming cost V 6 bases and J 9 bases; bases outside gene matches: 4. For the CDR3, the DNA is TGTGCCAGCAGGGGGACTAGCGGGGAAGCCCAGTACTTC. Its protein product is CASRGTSGEAQYF.

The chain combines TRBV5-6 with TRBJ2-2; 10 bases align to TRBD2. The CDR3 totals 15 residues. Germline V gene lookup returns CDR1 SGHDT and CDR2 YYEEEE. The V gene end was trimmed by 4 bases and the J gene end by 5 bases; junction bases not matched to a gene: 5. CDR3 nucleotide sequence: TGTGCCAGCAGCGCTCTAGCGGGGGTGACCGGGGAGCTGTTTTTT. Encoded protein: CASSALAGVTGELFF.